These 2 T cell receptor beta chains came from one sample sequenced in a study of shared clonotypes between healthy human individuals. The assay was immunoSEQ multiplex PCR, and TCRdb's table has in-frame clones only and misses some. The sample has over 1.5 million clones; 95% to 99% are singletons. Sequencing was performed on naive CD4+ T cells sorted from blood. Subset in this sample: CD45RA+ positively selected. The receptors were sampled from a man aged 25 to 45 in good health.

The chain uses TRBV10-2 and TRBJ1-1, with no clear D. Germline assignment: CDR1 WSHSY and CDR2 SAAADI. V shed 5 bases and J shed 2 bases, with 3 bases lying between them. CDR3 size: 11 residues. CDR3 bases: TGCGCCAGCAGTCGAAACACTGAAGCTTTCTTT. This sequence encodes CASSRNTEAFF.

In nucleotides, the CDR3 is TGCGCCAGCAGCCACCCGACTCCGCGGGGAGCACGCACAGATACGCAGTATTTT. The encoded protein is CASSHPTPRGARTDTQYF. The chain links TRBV4-3 to TRBJ2-3; TRBD2 is a possible D gene (6 bases). Trimming removed 3 bases at V and 1 base at J, with 20 bases between. Germline V gives CDR1 LGHNA, CDR2 YSLEER. The CDR3 contains 18 residues.